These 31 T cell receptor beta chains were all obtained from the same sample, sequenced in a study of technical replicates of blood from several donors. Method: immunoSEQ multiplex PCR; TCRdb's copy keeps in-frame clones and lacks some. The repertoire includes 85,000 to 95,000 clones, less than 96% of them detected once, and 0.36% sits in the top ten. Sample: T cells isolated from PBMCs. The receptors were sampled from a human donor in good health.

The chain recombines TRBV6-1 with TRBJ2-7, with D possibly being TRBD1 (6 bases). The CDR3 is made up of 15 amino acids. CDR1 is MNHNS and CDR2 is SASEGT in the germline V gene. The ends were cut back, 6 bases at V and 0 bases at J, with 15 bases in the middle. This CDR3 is CASRPGELGSYEQYF. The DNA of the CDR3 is TGTGCCAGCAGACCAGGGGAATTAGGCTCCTACGAGCAGTACTTC.

CDR3 in amino acids: CASSNGYEGLSYGYTF. As DNA, the CDR3 is TGTGCCAGTAGTAATGGGTATGAGGGATTGTCCTATGGCTACACCTTC. The V call is TRBV19, the J call TRBJ1-2; D unresolved. The CDR3 has 16 amino acids. Germline V gene sequence: CDR1 LNHDA, CDR2 SQIVND (reference sequence). Trimming left V 4 bases short and J 4 bases short, with 19 bases between.

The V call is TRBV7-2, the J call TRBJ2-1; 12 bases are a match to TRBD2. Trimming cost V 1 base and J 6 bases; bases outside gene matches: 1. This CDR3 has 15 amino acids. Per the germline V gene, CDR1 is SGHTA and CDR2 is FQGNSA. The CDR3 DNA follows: TGTGCCAGCAGCTTAGAACTAGCGGGAGGCAATGAGCAGTTCTTC. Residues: CASSLELAGGNEQFF.

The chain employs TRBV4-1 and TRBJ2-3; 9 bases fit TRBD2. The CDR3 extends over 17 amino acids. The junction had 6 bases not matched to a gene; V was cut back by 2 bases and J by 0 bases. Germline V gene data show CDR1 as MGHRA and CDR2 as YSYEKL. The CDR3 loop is CASSQQRTSASTDTQYF. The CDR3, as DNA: TGCGCCAGCAGCCAACAGAGGACTAGCGCAAGCACAGATACGCAGTATTTT.

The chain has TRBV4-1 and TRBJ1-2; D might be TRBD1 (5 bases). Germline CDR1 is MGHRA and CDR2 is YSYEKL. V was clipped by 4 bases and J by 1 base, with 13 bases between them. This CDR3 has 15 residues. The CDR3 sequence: CASSRSTGVNYGYTF. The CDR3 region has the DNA TGCGCCAGCAGCCGGAGTACAGGCGTTAACTATGGCTACACCTTC.

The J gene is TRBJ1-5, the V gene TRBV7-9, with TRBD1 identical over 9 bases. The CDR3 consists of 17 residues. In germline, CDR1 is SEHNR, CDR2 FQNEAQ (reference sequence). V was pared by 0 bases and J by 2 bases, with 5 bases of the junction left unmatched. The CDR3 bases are TGTGCCAGCAGCTTAGCTAGGACAGGGGAGGGCAATCAGCCCCAGCATTTT. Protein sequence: CASSLARTGEGNQPQHF.

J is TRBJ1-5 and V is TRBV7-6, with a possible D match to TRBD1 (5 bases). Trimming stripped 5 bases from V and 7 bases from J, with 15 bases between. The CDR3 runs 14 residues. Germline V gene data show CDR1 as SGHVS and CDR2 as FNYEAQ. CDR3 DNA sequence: TGTGCCAGCAGCGGGTTAGGGGTAGGGCAGCCCCAGCATTTT. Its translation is CASSGLGVGQPQHF.

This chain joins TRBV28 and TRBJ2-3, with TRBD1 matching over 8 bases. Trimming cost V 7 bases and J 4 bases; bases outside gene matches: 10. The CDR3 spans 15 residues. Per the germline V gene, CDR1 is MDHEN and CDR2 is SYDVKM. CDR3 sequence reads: CASNGDRGVADTQYF. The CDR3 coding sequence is TGTGCCAGCAATGGTGACAGGGGTGTTGCAGATACGCAGTATTTT.

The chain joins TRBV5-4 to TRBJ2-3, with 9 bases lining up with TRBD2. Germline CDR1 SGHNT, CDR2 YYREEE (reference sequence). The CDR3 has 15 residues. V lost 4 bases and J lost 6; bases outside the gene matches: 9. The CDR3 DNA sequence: TGTGCCAGCAGCCCGAGGCGGGAGGGCCCTGATACGCAGTATTTT. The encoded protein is CASSPRREGPDTQYF.

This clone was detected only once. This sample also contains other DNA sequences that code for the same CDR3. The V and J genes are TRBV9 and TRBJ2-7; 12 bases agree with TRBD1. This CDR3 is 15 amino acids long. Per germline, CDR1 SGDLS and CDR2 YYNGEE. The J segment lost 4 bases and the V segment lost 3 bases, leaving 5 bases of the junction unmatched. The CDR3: CASSAGTGGSYEQYF. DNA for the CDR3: TGTGCCAGCAGCGCCGGGACAGGGGGCTCGTACGAGCAGTACTTC.

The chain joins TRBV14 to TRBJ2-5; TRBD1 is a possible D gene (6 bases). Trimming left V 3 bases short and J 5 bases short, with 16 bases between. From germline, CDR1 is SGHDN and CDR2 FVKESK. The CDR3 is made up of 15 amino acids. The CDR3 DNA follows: TGTGCCAGCAGCCACCAATTAGGGGGTGGGGAGACCCAGTACTTC. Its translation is CASSHQLGGGETQYF.

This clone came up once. CDR3 nucleotides: TGCGCCAGCAGTTTTCATCTCCCTCCGGGACAGGGTCGCAATGAGCAGTTCTTC. Encoded protein: CASSFHLPPGQGRNEQFF. The rearrangement uses TRBV4-1 and TRBJ2-1; 9 nucleotides align to TRBD1. CDR1 and CDR2 (germline): MGHRA, YSYEKL. The CDR3 runs 18 residues. J lost 6 bases, V lost 6 bases, and 18 bases had no gene match.

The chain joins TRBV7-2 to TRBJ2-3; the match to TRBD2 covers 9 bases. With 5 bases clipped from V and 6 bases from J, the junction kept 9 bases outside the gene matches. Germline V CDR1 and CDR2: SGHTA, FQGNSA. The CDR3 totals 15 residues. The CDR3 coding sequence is TGTGCCAGCAGCCCTGAAGCGGGAGGTTGGGATACGCAGTATTTT. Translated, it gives CASSPEAGGWDTQYF.

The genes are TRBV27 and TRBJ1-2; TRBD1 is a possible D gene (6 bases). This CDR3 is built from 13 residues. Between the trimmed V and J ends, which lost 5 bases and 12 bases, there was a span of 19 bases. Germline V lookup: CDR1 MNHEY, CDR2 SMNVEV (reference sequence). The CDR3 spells CASSPKTGTGDTF. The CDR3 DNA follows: TGTGCCAGCAGTCCGAAGACAGGAACCGGTGACACCTTC.

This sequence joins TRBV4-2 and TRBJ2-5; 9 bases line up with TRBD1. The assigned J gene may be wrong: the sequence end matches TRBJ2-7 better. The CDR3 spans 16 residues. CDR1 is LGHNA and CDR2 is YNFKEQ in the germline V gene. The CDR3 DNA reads TGTGCCAGCAGCCACGTTTTTACAGGGGGCACGTACGAGCAGTACTTC. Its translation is CASSHVFTGGTYEQYF.

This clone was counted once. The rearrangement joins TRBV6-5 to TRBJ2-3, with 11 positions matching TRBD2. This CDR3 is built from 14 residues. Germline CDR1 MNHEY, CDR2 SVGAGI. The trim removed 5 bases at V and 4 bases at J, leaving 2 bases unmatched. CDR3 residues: CASSLAGGPDTQYF. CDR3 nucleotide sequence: TGTGCCAGCAGTCTAGCGGGAGGACCAGATACGCAGTATTTT.

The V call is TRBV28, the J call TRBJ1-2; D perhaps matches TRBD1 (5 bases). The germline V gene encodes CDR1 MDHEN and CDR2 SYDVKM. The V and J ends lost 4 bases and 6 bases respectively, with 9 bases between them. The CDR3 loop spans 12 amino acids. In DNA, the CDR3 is TGTGCCAGCAGTTCCGACAGAAATGGCTACACCTTC. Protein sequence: CASSSDRNGYTF.

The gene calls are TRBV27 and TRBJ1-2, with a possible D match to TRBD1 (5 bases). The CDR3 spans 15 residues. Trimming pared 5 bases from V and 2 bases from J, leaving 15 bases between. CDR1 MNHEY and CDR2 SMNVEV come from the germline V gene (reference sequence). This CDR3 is CASSLIPRGNYGYTF. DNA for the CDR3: TGTGCCAGCAGTCTGATTCCACGGGGGAACTATGGCTACACCTTC.

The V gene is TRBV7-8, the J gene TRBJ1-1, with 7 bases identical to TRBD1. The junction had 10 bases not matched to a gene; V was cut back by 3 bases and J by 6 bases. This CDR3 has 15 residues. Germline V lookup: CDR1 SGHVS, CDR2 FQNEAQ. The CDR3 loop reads CASSFLGGGSAEAFF. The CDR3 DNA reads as TGTGCCAGCAGCTTTCTAGGGGGCGGAAGTGCTGAAGCTTTCTTT.

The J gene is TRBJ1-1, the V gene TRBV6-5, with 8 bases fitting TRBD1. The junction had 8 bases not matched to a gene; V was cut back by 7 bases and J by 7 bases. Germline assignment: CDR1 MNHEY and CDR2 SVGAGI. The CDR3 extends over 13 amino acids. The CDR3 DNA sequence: TGTGCCAGCAAGAACAGGGGGTGGGGTGAAGCTTTCTTT. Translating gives CASKNRGWGEAFF.

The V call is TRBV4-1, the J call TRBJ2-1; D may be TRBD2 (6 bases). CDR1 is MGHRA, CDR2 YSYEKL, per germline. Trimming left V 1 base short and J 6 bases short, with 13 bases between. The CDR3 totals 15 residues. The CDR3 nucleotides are TGCGCCAGCAGCCAAGTAGCGGTCCCGTCCAATGAGCAGTTCTTC. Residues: CASSQVAVPSNEQFF.

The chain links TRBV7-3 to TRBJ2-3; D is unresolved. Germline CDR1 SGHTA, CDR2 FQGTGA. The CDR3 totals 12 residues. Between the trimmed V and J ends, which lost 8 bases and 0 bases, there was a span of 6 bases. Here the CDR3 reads CASGQSTDTQYF. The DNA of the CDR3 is TGTGCCAGCGGTCAGAGCACAGATACGCAGTATTTT.

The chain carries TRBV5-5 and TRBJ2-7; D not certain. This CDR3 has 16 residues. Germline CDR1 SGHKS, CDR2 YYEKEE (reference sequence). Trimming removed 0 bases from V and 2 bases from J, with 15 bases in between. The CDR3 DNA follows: TGTGCCAGCAGCTTGGTCCCCGGAGACTCCCCCTACGAGCAGTACTTC. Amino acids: CASSLVPGDSPYEQYF.

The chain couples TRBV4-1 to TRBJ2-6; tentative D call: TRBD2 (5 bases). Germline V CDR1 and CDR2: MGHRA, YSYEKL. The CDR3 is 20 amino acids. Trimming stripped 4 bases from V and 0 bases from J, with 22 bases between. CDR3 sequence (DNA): TGCGCCAGCAGCCTCTTAACAGCGAGACCTAGCCTCTCTGGGGCCAACGTCCTGACTTTC. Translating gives CASSLLTARPSLSGANVLTF.

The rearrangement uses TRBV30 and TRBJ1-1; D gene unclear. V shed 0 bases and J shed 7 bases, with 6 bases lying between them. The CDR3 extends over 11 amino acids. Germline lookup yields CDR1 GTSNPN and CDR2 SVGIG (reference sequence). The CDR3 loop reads CAWSVRGEAFF. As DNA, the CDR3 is TGTGCCTGGAGTGTACGGGGTGAAGCTTTCTTT.

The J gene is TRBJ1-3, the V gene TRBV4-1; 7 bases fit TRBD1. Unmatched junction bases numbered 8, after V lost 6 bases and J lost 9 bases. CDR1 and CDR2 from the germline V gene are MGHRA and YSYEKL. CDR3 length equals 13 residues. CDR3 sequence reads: CASSQDRRGTIYF. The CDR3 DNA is TGCGCCAGCAGTCAGGACAGGAGGGGCACCATATATTTT.

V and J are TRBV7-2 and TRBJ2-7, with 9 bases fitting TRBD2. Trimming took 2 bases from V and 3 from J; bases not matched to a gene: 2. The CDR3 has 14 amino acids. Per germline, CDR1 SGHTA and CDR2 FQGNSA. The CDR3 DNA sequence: TGTGCCAGCAGCTTAAAACTAGCGGGCTACGAGCAGTACTTC. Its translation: CASSLKLAGYEQYF.

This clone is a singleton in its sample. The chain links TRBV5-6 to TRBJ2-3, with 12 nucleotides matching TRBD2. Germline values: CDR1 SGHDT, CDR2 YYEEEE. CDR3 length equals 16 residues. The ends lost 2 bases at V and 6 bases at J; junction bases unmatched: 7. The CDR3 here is CASSFVTSGSSDTQYF. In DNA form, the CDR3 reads TGTGCCAGCAGCTTCGTGACTAGCGGGAGTTCTGATACGCAGTATTTT. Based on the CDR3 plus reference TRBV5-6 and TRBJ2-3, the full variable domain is DAGVTQSPTHLIKTRGQQVTLRCSPKSGHDTVSWYQQALGQGPQFIFQYYEEEERQRGNFPDRFSGHQFPNYSSELNVNALLLGDSALYLCASSFVTSGSSDTQYFGPGTRLTVL.

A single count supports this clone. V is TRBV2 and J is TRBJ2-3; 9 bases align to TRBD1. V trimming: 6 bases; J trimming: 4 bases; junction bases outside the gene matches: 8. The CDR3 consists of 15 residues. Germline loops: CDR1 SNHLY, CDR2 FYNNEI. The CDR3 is CASSTRDRVADTQYF. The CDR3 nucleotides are TGTGCCAGCAGCACTAGGGACAGGGTGGCAGATACGCAGTATTTT. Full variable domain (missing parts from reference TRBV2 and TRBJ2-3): EPEVTQTPSHQVTQMGQEVILRCVPISNHLYFYWYRQILGQKVEFLVSFYNNEISEKSEIFDDQFSVERPDGSNFTLKIRSTKLEDSAMYFCASSTRDRVADTQYFGPGTRLTVL.

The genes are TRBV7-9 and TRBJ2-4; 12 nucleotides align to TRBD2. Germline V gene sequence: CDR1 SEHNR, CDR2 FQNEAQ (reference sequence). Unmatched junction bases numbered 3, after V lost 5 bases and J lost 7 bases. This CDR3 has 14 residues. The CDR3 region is CASSPGLAGNIQYF. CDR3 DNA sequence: TGTGCCAGCAGCCCCGGACTAGCGGGGAACATTCAGTACTTC.

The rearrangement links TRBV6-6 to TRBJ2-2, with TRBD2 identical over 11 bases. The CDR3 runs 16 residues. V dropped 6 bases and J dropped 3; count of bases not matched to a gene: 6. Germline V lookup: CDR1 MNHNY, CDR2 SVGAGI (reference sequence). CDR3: CASSDLAGGHTGELFF. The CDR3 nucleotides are TGTGCCAGCAGCGACCTAGCGGGAGGCCACACCGGGGAGCTGTTTTTT.